This T cell receptor (beta chain) was found in a study of blood T cell repertoires in COVID-19. Participants spanned ages about 18 to 90 years and resided in 20 to 30 US areas. Donors of Cohort 3 who recovered were those that had two negative PCRs, clearance, or symptom resolution. Repertoires were generated with immunoSEQ multiplex PCR, while TCRdb's copy carries only in-frame clones and drops some. The table has about 380,000 clones, 85% to 90% seen once. CDR3 length: 17 amino acids. The V end lost 4 bases, the J end lost 0 bases, and 19 bases lay between the germline ends. Germline CDR1 is WSHSY and CDR2 is SAAADI.

Sequencing was done on a sample of PBMCs or T cells enriched from blood (not recorded which). This sequence originates from a young woman who had recovered from COVID-19. This chain connects TRBV10-2 to TRBJ2-7, with D maybe TRBD2 (5 bases). This chain's CDR3 is CASSVNGKLRSSYEQYF. CDR3 nucleotides: TGCGCCAGCAGTGTTAACGGGAAGCTCAGGAGCTCCTACGAGCAGTACTTC.